This T cell receptor beta chain was identified in a study of blood T cell repertoires in COVID-19. In the original processing: Amplification of reference gene primers was used by the study to estimate nucleated cell counts. Only in-frame clones appear in the TCRdb table, and some are missing; sequencing was by immunoSEQ multiplex PCR. That table gives V, J and clone size, and the DNA gave D and trimming. The table has roughly 70,000 clones, around 90% seen once. V lost 3 bases, J lost 3 bases, and 3 bases stayed unmatched. Germline assignment: CDR1 SGHRS and CDR2 YFSETQ. The CDR3 has 14 amino acids. This chain joins TRBV5-1 and TRBJ1-1; TRBD1 matches at 9 bases. The specimen was peripheral blood. The receptor comes from a woman aged 80 or over with active COVID-19. The CDR3 sequence is CASSSGTGYTEAFF. The CDR3 region has the DNA TGCGCCAGCAGCTCCGGGACAGGGTACACTGAAGCTTTCTTT.